Detailed here is one T cell receptor (beta chain). This sample was taken from a study of blood T cell repertoires in COVID-19. Germline CDR1 reads KGHSH; CDR2 reads LQKENI. The CDR3 sequence is 16 residues long. Between the trimmed V and J ends, which lost 2 bases and 0 bases, there was a span of 11 bases. Authors' methods: For nucleated cells, counts were estimated from reference gene primer amplification. The repertoire was sequenced with immunoSEQ multiplex PCR; TCRdb's copy has only in-frame clones and lacks some. V and J calls and clone size are given by that table; D and trimming were obtained from the DNA. Among 39,000 or so clones, around four fifths were seen once, and the ten largest hold 44%.

The sequenced sample consisted of peripheral blood. The TCR originated in a woman at least 80 years old with active or convalescent COVID-19. The rearrangement uses TRBV18 and TRBJ1-5; perhaps TRBD1 as D (5 bases). CDR3 protein: CASSPNGHLSNQPQHF. CDR3 DNA sequence: TGTGCCAGCTCACCAAACGGACACCTTAGCAATCAGCCCCAGCATTTT.